This paragraph covers one T cell receptor beta chain sequence. The target antigen is unknown. This sample was included in a study of shared clonotypes between healthy human individuals. Background on the study: CD4 naive and CD4 memory each took three plates per donor, while CD8 naive took two and CD8 memory one.

V lost 3 bases and J lost 0, with 8 bases in between. The CDR3 length is 14 residues. Germline loops: CDR1 LNHDA, CDR2 SQIVND (reference sequence). The run depth of the assay was deep. Genomic DNA per cell subset filled all wells of several immunoSEQ plates. Data came from immunoSEQ multiplex PCR; TCRdb stores just in-frame clones and leaves some out. Among 1.5 million to 2.5 million clones listed, over 85% were seen once. Naive CD8 cells, CD45RO-negative and positively selected for CCR7, excluded terminally differentiated effector memory CD45RA+ cells. Study conclusions and caveats: The authors sampled blood alone, and tissue repertoires likely differ.

The V gene is TRBV19, the J gene TRBJ2-5, with D uncertain. The clonotype comes from a man aged 18 to 30 in good health. The sample consisted of naive CD8+ T cells sorted from blood. CDR3 sequence (DNA): TGTGCCAGTAGTATGATAACAGACCAAGAGACCCAGTACTTC. It translates to CASSMITDQETQYF.